This T cell receptor (beta chain) was captured by sequencing in a study of graft-versus-host responses after intestinal transplantation. Study results and caveats: Some GvH clones were seen earlier in gut or blood, suggesting intestinal origin.

Libraries were prepared by immunoSEQ multiplex PCR; TCRdb keeps only in-frame clonotypes and omits some of them. The sample comprises about 98,000 clones, 75% to 90% of which are singletons, and roughly 17% rests with the top ten. Note on this clone: Its matching antigen is unknown.

The ends were cut back, 4 bases at V and 2 bases at J, with 14 bases in the middle. Germline lookup yields CDR1 MNHEY and CDR2 SVGAGI. CDR3 size: 15 residues. The sample was unstimulated CD8+ T cells sorted from spleen or lymph node cells, taken before intestinal transplant. The origin of this receptor is a human donor who received an intestinal transplant. The chain uses TRBV6-5 and TRBJ1-1; no clear D. The CDR3 bases are TGTGCCAGCAGTTCTACTTCCTGGGGAAACACTGAAGCTTTCTTT. Amino acids: CASSSTSWGNTEAFF.